The 7 T cell receptor beta chains listed next were all sequenced from one sample in a study of identical twins. One entry per CDR3 protein, called by TCRdb with MiXCR from the 5' RACE reads. This sample has roughly 1.6 million distinct CDR3 sequences, with around 29% found just once. The sample taken for sequencing was cord blood. These receptors all come from a newborn girl in good health.

In this sample, this clonotype turned up a few times. CDR3 DNA sequence: TGTGCCAGCAGCAAACAGGGTGGAAGCGAGCAGTTCTTC. This gives the protein CASSKQGGSEQFF. The J gene is TRBJ2-1, the V gene TRBV7-2; TRBD1 might be the D (6 bases). The V end was cut by 5 bases, the J end by 10 bases, with 15 bases between. CDR1 is SGHTA, CDR2 FQGNSA, per germline. The CDR3 contains 13 residues. Drawing the rest from reference TRBV7-2 and TRBJ2-1, the complete variable domain is GAGVSQSPSNKVTEKGKDVELRCDPISGHTALYWYRQSLGQGLEFLIYFQGNSAPDKSGLPSDRFSAERTGGSVSTLTIQRTQQEDSAVYLCASSKQGGSEQFFGPGTRLTVL.

The chain recombines TRBV5-8 with TRBJ1-1; 8 bases agree with TRBD1. The CDR3 spans 15 residues. Germline assignment: CDR1 SGHTS and CDR2 YDEGEE. With 2 bases clipped from V and 1 base from J, the junction kept 4 bases outside the gene matches. The CDR3 loop reads CASSFIGQGNTEAFF. The CDR3 region has the DNA TGTGCCAGCAGCTTTATTGGACAGGGGAACACTGAAGCTTTCTTT.

The CDR3 DNA sequence: TGTGCCAGCAGCCTCCTCCCACAGGGGGAATATGGCTACACCTTC. Translated: CASSLLPQGEYGYTF. The chain carries TRBV27 and TRBJ1-2, with 8 nucleotides matching TRBD1. V shed 6 bases, J shed 5 bases, and the junction held 11 bases outside the gene matches. Germline CDR1 and CDR2: MNHEY and SMNVEV (reference sequence). CDR3 length: 15 amino acids.

This chain joins TRBV14 and TRBJ2-4; either TRBD1 or TRBD2 may supply D (5 bases each). The J call may be mistaken, given a closer DNA end match to TRBJ2-7. This CDR3 has 14 residues. From germline, CDR1 is SGHDN and CDR2 FVKESK. CDR3: CASSQGKGSGEQYF. The CDR3 bases are TGTGCCAGCAGCCAAGGAAAGGGGAGTGGCGAGCAGTACTTC.

This chain links TRBV5-1 with TRBJ2-1, with 10 bases that match TRBD1. This CDR3 region has 16 residues. CDR1 and CDR2 from the germline V gene are SGHRS and YFSETQ. Trimming cost V 2 bases and J 10 bases; bases outside gene matches: 12. For the CDR3, the DNA is TGCGCCAGCAGCTTCTCGATGGGGACAGGGGTAGGGGAGCAGTTCTTC. Amino acid sequence: CASSFSMGTGVGEQFF.

This clonotype showed up just a few times. This chain joins TRBV12-3 or TRBV12-4 and TRBJ2-1; 9 positions agree with TRBD1. V lost 5 bases to trimming and J lost 8 bases; unmatched junction nucleotides: 7. The CDR3 extends over 14 amino acids. CDR3 nucleotides: TGTGCCAGCAGTGGTGGACAGGGGACGCATGAGCAGTTCTTC. As protein: CASSGGQGTHEQFF.

The table lists this clonotype with a few counts. V is TRBV2 and J is TRBJ2-1; D unresolved. The V and J ends lost 6 bases and 10 bases respectively, with 10 bases between them. This CDR3 has 11 amino acids. The V gene's germline CDR1 is SNHLY and CDR2 FYNNEI. In DNA, the CDR3 is TGTGCCAGCAGGATTACTAACGAGCAGTTCTTC. It codes for CASRITNEQFF.